This T cell receptor (beta chain) was sequenced in a study of T cell responses to AZD1222 COVID-19 vaccine. Study findings and constraints: The sample set comprised mostly white British donors with more females, and clonal diversity was possibly underestimated. CD4 TCRs associated with vaccination spanned spike, dominating at 160-218 and 743-854.

The CDR3 sequence is 12 residues long. Per germline, CDR1 SGHNT and CDR2 YYREEE (reference sequence). Trimming stripped 0 bases from V and 6 bases from J, with 6 bases between. Clones were sequenced by immunoSEQ multiplex PCR, and TCRdb holds only the in-frame ones, with some missing. This sample has over 150,000 clones, with 94% found just once. As concerns this clone: Its specificity is not known.

V and J are TRBV5-4 and TRBJ1-1; D call uncertain. The TCR was taken from an adult who received the AZD1222 COVID-19 vaccine. The sample here was peripheral blood, taken 28 days after the second AZD1222 dose. In DNA form, the CDR3 reads TGTGCCAGCAGCTTGGGTAGGGCTGAAGCTTTCTTT. Protein: CASSLGRAEAFF.